The T cell receptor (beta chain) described here comes from a study of beta chain features in type 1 diabetes. Germline trimming cut 4 bases from V and 7 bases from J; bases unmatched to any gene: 11. The length of the CDR3 is 16 residues. Per the germline V gene, CDR1 is SGHDT and CDR2 is YYEEEE. Every donor had blood drawn once into heparin, approximately 120 mL on average. The study reverse transcribed the entire isolated RNA, so it sequenced expressed TCRB transcripts. Clones were sequenced by immunoSEQ multiplex PCR, and TCRdb holds only the in-frame ones, with some missing. The repertoire holds tens of thousands of clones, with under 35% as singletons. This clone was detected a few times. Antigen: not known. Whole-study findings and limits: Insertions were fewer and deletions more numerous at VDJ junctions in type 1 diabetes patients.

This chain connects TRBV5-6 to TRBJ2-1; TRBD2 agrees at 10 bases. Sequencing was performed on stem cell memory CD4+ T cells from blood. The sequence derives from a woman aged 18-30 years in good health. The CDR3 coding sequence is TGTGCCAGCAGCCCCGGGGGAGCGGGAGGGCCGAATGAGCAGTTCTTC. Residues: CASSPGGAGGPNEQFF.